What follows is one TCR beta chain and its context. Its antigen is unknown. This sample was included in a study of shared clonotypes between healthy human individuals. Study overall: The composition of the donors was a couple of women and three men aged 18 to 49.

This CDR3 contains 10 residues. CDR1 GTSNPN and CDR2 SVGIG come from the germline V gene (reference sequence). The V end was cut by 3 bases, the J end by 8 bases, with 7 bases between. Into CD45RA+ naive and CD45RA-negative memory subsets, the CD4+ cells were split. The assay was immunoSEQ multiplex PCR, and TCRdb's table has in-frame clones only and misses some. The repertoire holds about 1 million clones, about four fifths seen once, with approximately 0.5% in the top ten. Points from the study as a whole: Generation probability values for non-shared clonotypes were lower than those for clonotypes shared by all four donors. The genetic and exposure-history diversity represented was limited by few donors.

V gene TRBV30 combines with J gene TRBJ1-2; D is unclear. The source material was memory CD4+ T cells from PBMCs. Subset noted: CD45RA-negative fraction. The origin of this receptor is a man aged 18-30 years in good health. Some clones in this sample may be carry-over from other donors' samples. The CDR3 region is CAWSDVGYTF. DNA for the CDR3: TGTGCCTGGAGCGACGTAGGCTACACCTTC.